This T cell receptor beta chain is drawn from a study of shared clonotypes between healthy human individuals. Across the study: Each donor's CD4 naive and CD4 memory cells filled three plates apiece, CD8 naive two, and CD8 memory one.

Methods used by the authors: For the immunoSEQ data, sequences were junction-only without quality scores, so filtering differed. Only in-frame clones appear in the TCRdb table, and some are missing; sequencing was by immunoSEQ multiplex PCR. The DNA gave D and trimming, while V, J and clone size come from that table. The data show 950,000 to 1,100,000 clones, with 70% to 80% seen just once and 0.55% to 0.7% held by the top ten. Trimming took 8 bases from V and 5 from J, leaving 16 bases between them. Germline V lookup: CDR1 SNHLY, CDR2 FYNNEI. The CDR3 runs 13 residues. The investigators split CD4+ cells into a CD45RA+ naive subset and a CD45RA-negative memory subset.

The origin of this receptor is a man younger than 30 in good health. Some clones in this sample may be carry-over from other donors' samples. Sequencing was done on a sample of memory CD4+ T cells from PBMCs. The sample's subset: CD45RA-negative fraction. The gene calls are TRBV2 and TRBJ2-7; perhaps D is TRBD1 or TRBD2 (5 bases each). CDR3 sequence: CASLLLGADEQYF. Here the CDR3 DNA reads TGTGCCAGCCTCCTACTCGGGGCGGACGAGCAGTACTTC.